Below are 13 T cell receptor beta chains sequenced from a single sample in a study of lymphopenia after photon versus proton radiotherapy. Here immunoSEQ multiplex PCR was the method, and the copy in TCRdb shows in-frame clones only, minus some. The sample includes 65,000 to 85,000 clones, 85% to 95% of them seen just once. The material was peripheral blood, obtained from a patient treated with photon-based radiotherapy. The receptors shown here come from a woman aged 40 to 49 with cholangiocarcinoma.

This clone was counted a single time. This sequence joins TRBV5-4 and TRBJ1-5; perhaps TRBD1 as D (5 bases). Trimming removed 0 bases at V and 7 bases at J, with 14 bases between. Germline lookup yields CDR1 SGHNT and CDR2 YYREEE (reference sequence). The CDR3 has 15 amino acids. CDR3 DNA: TGTGCCAGCAGCTTGGATGCAGGGCTCGGACAGCCCCAGCATTTT. Translating it yields CASSLDAGLGQPQHF.

The rearrangement links TRBV28 to TRBJ2-7; the D is unclear. The germline V and J ends were trimmed by 3 bases and 3 bases, with 6 bases remaining between them. Per the germline V gene, CDR1 is MDHEN and CDR2 is SYDVKM. There are 12 residues in the CDR3. The CDR3 sequence is CASSFPFYEQYF. The DNA of the CDR3 is TGTGCCAGCAGTTTCCCGTTCTACGAGCAGTACTTC.

The V and J genes are TRBV5-6 and TRBJ2-5, with D perhaps matching TRBD1 or TRBD2 (7 bases each). CDR3 length: 15 amino acids. Trimming removed 4 bases from V and 4 bases from J, with 17 bases in between. Germline V gene lookup returns CDR1 SGHDT and CDR2 YYEEEE. CDR3 loop: CASSLTGRGLETQYF. CDR3 coding DNA: TGTGCCAGCAGCCTGACAGGGAGGGGGCTAGAGACCCAGTACTTC.

The sample holds one count of this clone. The CDR3 DNA sequence: TGTGCCAGCAGCTCGCTAACTAGCGGGAGACCAGATACGCAGTATTTT. Its protein is CASSSLTSGRPDTQYF. The chain couples TRBV5-6 to TRBJ2-3; 11 positions match TRBD2. Trimming took 3 bases from V and 4 from J; bases not matched to a gene: 7. Germline V lookup: CDR1 SGHDT, CDR2 YYEEEE. The CDR3 totals 16 residues. The whole variable domain, filled in from reference TRBV5-6 and TRBJ2-3, reads DAGVTQSPTHLIKTRGQQVTLRCSPKSGHDTVSWYQQALGQGPQFIFQYYEEEERQRGNFPDRFSGHQFPNYSSELNVNALLLGDSALYLCASSSLTSGRPDTQYFGPGTRLTVL.

The V and J genes are TRBV5-1 and TRBJ2-2; the D gene is possibly TRBD2 (6 bases). The V gene's germline CDR1 is SGHRS and CDR2 YFSETQ. Trimming cost V 4 bases and J 5 bases, with 18 bases left between them. CDR3 size: 16 residues. The CDR3 protein is CASSLRAGKDTGELFF. DNA for the CDR3: TGCGCCAGCAGCCTGAGGGCGGGAAAGGATACCGGGGAGCTGTTTTTT.

The gene calls are TRBV2 and TRBJ2-3; D is uncertain. V was shortened by 6 bases and J by 0 bases, with 4 bases between the two germline ends. Germline V gives CDR1 SNHLY, CDR2 FYNNEI. This CDR3 spans 12 amino acids. This CDR3 is CASRLSTDTQYF. The CDR3 bases are TGTGCCAGCAGACTGAGCACAGATACGCAGTATTTT.

This chain joins TRBV5-8 and TRBJ2-7, with a weak D call TRBD2 (5 bases). V lost 0 bases, J lost 4 bases, and 17 bases lay in between. The CDR3 consists of 16 residues. Per the germline V gene, CDR1 is SGHTS and CDR2 is YDEGEE. This CDR3 reads CASSLGGGHSTYEQYF. The CDR3 bases are TGTGCCAGCAGCTTGGGTGGCGGGCACTCAACTTACGAGCAGTACTTC.

In nucleotides, the CDR3 is TGTGCCAGCAGCTTACCCCTGCCAACAACTGAAGCTTTCTTT. Translating gives CASSLPLPTTEAFF. The chain is built from TRBV7-9 and TRBJ1-1; D is uncertain. The germline gives CDR1 SEHNR, CDR2 FQNEAQ (reference sequence). This CDR3 comprises 14 residues. The V end was cut by 2 bases, the J end by 5 bases, with 12 bases between.

The chain joins TRBV11-2 to TRBJ2-4, with 10 bases that match TRBD2. Per germline, CDR1 SGHAT and CDR2 FQNNGV. This CDR3 spans 15 amino acids. The junction had 11 bases not matched to a gene; V was cut back by 4 bases and J by 11 bases. Here the CDR3 DNA reads TGTGCCAGCAGCTCCTTGGGGAGCGGGAGGGGGGTTCAGTACTTC. Amino acid sequence: CASSSLGSGRGVQYF.

The genes are TRBV6-5 and TRBJ1-1; D perhaps matches TRBD1 (5 bases). Trimming removed 4 bases from V and 5 bases from J, with 17 bases in between. CDR1 and CDR2 (germline): MNHEY, SVGAGI. This CDR3 is 15 amino acids long. The CDR3 reads CASSSRGAEGTEAFF. The CDR3, as DNA: TGTGCCAGCAGTTCCCGGGGCGCAGAGGGAACTGAAGCTTTCTTT.

The V and J genes are TRBV27 and TRBJ2-1; 9 bases agree with TRBD2. This CDR3 spans 15 amino acids. Looked up from germline, CDR1 is MNHEY and CDR2 is SMNVEV (reference sequence). The V and J ends lost 3 bases and 6 bases, in that order; junction bases with no gene match: 6. The CDR3 loop reads CASSFFGGGANEQFF. CDR3 in DNA: TGTGCCAGCAGTTTTTTCGGCGGGGGGGCCAATGAGCAGTTCTTC.

The chain is built from TRBV19 and TRBJ2-7; TRBD1 matches 7 bases. Germline-derived CDR1 and CDR2 are LNHDA and SQIVND (reference sequence). V gave up 5 bases and J gave up 3 bases; unmatched junction bases: 7. The CDR3 loop spans 14 amino acids. CDR3 in amino acids: CASSPGTANYEQYF. The CDR3 coding sequence is TGTGCCAGTAGTCCGGGGACAGCCAACTACGAGCAGTACTTC.

The V and J genes are TRBV27 and TRBJ2-7; D might be TRBD1 (8 bases). Germline assignment: CDR1 MNHEY and CDR2 SMNVEV (reference sequence). Deletions cut 4 bases from V and 0 bases from J, with 10 bases between. This CDR3 is built from 14 residues. CDR3 protein: CASSYRGGSYEQYF. The CDR3, as DNA: TGTGCCAGCAGTTACAGGGGGGGCTCCTACGAGCAGTACTTC.